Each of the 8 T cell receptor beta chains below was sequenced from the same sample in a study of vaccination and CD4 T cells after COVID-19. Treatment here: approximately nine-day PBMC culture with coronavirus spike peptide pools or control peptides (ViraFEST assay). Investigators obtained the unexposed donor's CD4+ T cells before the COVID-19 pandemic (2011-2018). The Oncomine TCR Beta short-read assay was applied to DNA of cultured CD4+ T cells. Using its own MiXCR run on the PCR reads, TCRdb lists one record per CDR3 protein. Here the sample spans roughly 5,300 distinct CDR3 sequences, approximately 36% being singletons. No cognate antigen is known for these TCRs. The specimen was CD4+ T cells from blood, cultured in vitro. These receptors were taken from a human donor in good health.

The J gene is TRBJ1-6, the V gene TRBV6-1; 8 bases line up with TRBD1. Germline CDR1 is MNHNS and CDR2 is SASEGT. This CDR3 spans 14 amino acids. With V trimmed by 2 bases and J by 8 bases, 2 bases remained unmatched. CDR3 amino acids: CASSEQDRDSPLHF. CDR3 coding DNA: TGTGCCAGCAGTGAACAGGACAGGGATTCACCCCTCCACTTT.

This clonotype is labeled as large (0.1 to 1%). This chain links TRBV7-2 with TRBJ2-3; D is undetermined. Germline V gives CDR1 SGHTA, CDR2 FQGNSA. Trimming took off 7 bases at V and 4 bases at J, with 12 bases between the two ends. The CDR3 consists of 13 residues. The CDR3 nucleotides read TGTGCCAGCACCACATATCTAGCAGATACGCAGTATTTT. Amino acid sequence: CASTTYLADTQYF.

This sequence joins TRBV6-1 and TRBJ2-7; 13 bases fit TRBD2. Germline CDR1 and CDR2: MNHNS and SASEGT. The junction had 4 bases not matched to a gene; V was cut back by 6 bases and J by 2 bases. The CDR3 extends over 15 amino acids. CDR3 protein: CASRTTSGGAYEQYF. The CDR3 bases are TGTGCCAGCAGAACCACTAGCGGGGGGGCCTACGAGCAGTACTTC.

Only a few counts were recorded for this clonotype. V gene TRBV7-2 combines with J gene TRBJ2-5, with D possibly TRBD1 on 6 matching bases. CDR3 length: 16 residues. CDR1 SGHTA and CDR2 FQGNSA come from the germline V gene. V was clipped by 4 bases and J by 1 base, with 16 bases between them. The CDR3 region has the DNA TGTGCCAGCAGCTCCATACAGGGATCACTCCAAGAGACCCAGTACTTC. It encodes CASSSIQGSLQETQYF.

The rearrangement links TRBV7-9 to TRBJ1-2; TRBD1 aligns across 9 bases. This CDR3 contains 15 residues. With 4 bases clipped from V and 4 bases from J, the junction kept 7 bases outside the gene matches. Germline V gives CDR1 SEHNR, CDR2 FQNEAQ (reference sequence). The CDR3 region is CASSSPGQGTYGYTF. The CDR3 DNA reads TGTGCCAGCAGCTCCCCGGGACAGGGTACCTATGGCTACACCTTC.

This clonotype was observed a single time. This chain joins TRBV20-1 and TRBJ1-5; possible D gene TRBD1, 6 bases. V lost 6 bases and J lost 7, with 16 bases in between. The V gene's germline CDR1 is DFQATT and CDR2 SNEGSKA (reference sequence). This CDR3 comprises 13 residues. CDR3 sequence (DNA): TGCAGTGCCGAGAGGGGGAAAGGGCAGCCCCAGCATTTT. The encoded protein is CSAERGKGQPQHF.

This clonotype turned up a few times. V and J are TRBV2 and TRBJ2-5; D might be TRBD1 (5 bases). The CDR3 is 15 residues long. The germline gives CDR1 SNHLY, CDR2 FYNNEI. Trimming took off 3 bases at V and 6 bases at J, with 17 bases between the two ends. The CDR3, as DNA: TGTGCCAGCAGTGAGAGTGCGGCAGGGCGACAGACCCAGTACTTC. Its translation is CASSESAAGRQTQYF.

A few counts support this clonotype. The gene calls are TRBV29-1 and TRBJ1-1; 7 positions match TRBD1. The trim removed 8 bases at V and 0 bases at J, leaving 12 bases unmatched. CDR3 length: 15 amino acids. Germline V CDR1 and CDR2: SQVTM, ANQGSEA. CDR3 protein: CSIGRGLMMNTEAFF. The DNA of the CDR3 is TGCAGCATTGGAAGGGGGCTTATGATGAACACTGAAGCTTTCTTT.